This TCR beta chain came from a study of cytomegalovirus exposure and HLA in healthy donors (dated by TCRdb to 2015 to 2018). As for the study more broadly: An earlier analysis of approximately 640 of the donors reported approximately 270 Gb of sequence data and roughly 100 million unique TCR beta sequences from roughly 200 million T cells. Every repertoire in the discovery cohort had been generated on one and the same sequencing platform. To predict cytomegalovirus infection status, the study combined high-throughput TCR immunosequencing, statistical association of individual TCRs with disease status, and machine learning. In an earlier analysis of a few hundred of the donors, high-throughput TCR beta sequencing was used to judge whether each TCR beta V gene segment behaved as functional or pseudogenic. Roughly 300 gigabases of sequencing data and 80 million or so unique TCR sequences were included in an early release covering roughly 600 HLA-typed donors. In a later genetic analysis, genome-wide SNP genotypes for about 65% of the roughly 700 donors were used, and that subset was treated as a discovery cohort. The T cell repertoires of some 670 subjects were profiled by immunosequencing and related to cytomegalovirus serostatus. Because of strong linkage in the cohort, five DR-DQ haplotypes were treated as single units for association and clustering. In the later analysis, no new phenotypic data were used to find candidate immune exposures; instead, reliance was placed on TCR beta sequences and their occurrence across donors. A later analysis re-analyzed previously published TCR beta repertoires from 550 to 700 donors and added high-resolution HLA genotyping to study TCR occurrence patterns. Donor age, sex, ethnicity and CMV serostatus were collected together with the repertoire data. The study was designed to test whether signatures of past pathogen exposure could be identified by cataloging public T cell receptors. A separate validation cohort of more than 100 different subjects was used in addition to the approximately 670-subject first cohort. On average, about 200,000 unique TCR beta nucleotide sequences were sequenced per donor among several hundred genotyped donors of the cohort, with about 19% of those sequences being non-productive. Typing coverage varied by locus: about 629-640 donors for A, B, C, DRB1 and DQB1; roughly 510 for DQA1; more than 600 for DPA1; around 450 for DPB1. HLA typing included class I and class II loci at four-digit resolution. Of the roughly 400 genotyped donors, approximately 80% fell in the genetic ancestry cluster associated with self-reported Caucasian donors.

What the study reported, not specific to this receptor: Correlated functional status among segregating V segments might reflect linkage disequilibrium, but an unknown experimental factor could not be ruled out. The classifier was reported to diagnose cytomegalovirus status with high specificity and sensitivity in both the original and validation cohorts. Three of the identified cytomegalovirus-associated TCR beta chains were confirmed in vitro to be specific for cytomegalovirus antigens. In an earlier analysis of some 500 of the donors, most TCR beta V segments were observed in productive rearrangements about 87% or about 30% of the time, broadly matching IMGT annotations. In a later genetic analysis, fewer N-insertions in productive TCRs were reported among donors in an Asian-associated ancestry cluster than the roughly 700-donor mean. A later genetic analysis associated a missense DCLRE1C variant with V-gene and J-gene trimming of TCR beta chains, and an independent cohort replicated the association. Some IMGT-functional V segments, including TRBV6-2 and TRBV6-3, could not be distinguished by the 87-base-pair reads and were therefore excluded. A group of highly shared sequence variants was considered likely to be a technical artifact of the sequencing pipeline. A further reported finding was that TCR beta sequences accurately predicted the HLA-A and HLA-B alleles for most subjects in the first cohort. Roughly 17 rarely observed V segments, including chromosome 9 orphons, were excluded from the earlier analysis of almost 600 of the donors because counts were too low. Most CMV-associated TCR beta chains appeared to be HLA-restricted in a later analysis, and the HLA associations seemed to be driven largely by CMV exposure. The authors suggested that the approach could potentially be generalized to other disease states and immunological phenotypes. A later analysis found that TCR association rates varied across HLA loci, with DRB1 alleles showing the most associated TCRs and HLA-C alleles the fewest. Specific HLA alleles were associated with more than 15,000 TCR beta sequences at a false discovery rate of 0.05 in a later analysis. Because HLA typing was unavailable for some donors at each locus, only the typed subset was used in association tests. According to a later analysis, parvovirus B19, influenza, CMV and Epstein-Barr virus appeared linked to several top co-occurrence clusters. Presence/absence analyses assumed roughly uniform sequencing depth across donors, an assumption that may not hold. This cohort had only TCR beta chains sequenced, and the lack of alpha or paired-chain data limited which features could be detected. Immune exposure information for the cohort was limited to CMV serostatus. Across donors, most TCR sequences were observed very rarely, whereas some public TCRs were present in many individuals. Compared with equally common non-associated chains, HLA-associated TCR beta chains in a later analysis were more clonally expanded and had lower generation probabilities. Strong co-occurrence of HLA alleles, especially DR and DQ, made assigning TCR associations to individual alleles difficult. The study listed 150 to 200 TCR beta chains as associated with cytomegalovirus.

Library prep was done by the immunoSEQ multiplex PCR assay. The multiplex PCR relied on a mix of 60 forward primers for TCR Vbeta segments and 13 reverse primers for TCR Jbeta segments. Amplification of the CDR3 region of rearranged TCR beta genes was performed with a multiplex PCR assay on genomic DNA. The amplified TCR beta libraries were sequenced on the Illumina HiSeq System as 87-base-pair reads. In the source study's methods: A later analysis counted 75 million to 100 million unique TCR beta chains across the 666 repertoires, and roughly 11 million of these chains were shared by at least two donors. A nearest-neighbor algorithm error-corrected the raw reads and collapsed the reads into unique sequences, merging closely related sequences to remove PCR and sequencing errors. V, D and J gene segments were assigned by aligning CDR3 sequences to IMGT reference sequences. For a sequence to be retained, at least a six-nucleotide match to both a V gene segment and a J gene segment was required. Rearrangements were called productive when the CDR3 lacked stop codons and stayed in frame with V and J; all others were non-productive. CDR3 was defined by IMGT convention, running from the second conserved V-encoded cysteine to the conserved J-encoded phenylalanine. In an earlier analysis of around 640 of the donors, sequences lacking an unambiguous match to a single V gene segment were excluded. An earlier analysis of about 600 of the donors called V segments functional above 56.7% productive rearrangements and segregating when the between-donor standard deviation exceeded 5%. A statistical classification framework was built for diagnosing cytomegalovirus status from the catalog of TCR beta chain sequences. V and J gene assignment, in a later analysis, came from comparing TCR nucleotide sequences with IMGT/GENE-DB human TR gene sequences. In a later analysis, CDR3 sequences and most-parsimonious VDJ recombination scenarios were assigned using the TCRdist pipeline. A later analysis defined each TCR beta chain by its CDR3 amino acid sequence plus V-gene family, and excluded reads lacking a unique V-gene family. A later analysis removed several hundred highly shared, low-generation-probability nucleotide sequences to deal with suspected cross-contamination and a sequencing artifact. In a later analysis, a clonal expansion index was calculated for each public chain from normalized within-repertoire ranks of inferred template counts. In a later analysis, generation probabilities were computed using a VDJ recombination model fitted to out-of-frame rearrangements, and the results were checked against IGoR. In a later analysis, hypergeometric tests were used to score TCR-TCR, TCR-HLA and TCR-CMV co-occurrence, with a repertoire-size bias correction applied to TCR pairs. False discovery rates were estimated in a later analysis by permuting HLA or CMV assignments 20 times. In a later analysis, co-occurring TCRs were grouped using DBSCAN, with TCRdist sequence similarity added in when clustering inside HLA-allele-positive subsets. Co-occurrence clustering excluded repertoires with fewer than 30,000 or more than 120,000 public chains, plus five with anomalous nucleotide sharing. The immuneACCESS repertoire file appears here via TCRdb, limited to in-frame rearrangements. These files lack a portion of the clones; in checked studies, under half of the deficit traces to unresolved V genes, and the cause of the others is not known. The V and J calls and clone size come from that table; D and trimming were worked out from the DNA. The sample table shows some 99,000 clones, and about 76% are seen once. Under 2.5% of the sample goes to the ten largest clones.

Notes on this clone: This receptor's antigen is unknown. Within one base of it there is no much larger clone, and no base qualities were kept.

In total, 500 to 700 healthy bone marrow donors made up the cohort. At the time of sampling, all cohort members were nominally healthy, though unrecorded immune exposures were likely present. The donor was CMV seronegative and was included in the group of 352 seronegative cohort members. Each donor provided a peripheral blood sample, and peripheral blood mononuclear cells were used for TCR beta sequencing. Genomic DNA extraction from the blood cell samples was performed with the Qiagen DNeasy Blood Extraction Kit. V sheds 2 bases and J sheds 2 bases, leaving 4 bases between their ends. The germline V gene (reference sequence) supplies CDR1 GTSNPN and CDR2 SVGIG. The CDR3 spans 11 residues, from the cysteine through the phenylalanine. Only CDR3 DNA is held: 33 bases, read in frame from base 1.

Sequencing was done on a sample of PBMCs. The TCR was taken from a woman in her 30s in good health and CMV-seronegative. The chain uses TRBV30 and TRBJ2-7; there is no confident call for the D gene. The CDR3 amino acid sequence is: CAWSPAYEQYF. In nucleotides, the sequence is TGTGCCTGGAGTCCCGCCTACGAGCAGTACTTC.